A single count supports the clone carrying this TCR beta chain. The target antigen is unknown. This sample is part of a study of shared clonotypes between healthy human individuals. The CDR3 covers 14 residues. Germline lookup yields CDR1 SGHRS and CDR2 YFSETQ. With 5 bases removed from V and 7 bases from J, the gap between germline ends came to 15 bases. Measured with immunoSEQ multiplex PCR; TCRdb has only the in-frame clones, and not every one. The top ten clones hold about 0.06% of a sample with some 500,000 clones, 90% to 97% of them seen once. Study-wide points: Non-shared clonotypes displayed generation probabilities falling below those of clonotypes present in all four donors. In a handful of donors, around 5% of naive CD4 clonotypes appeared in common.

V gene TRBV5-1 combines with J gene TRBJ2-2, with D perhaps matching TRBD1 or TRBD2 (5 bases each). What was sequenced was naive CD4+ T cells sorted from blood. Subset given: CD45RA+ positively selected. This sequence was found in a woman aged 25-40 years in good health. The CDR3 is CASSTGTLVGELFF. The CDR3 DNA reads TGCGCCAGCAGTACCGGGACGCTGGTCGGGGAGCTGTTTTTT.